The next 10 T cell receptor beta chains were all read from a single sample in a study of OX40 agonist ivuxolimab in advanced cancers. Sequencing was performed with immunoSEQ multiplex PCR; in TCRdb, only in-frame clones are kept and a portion is missing. The repertoire has about 64,000 clones, around 88% of them found once; the top ten carry under 0.85%. The sample was CD4+ or CD8+ T cells sorted from blood, taken in a trial of the OX40 agonist ivuxolimab. The receptors here all came from an adult with an advanced solid tumor such as melanoma, head and neck, liver or kidney cancer.

The genes are TRBV10-3 and TRBJ1-3; D is perhaps TRBD1 (5 bases). CDR1 ENHRY and CDR2 SYGVKD come from the germline V gene. The CDR3 is made up of 14 amino acids. V gave up 8 bases and J gave up 0 bases, with 11 bases separating them. CDR3 residues: CAIYNGGSGNTIYF. Written as DNA, the CDR3 is TGTGCCATCTACAACGGGGGCTCTGGAAACACCATATATTTT.

This sequence joins TRBV5-5 and TRBJ1-5; D is perhaps TRBD1 (5 bases). The germline CDR1 and CDR2 sequences are SGHKS and YYEKEE (reference sequence). Trimming cost V 1 base and J 10 bases, with 15 bases left between them. The CDR3 is 14 amino acids. The DNA of the CDR3 is TGTGCCAGCAGCTTGCAAGGGGAGGCAAGTCCCCAGCATTTT. The encoded protein is CASSLQGEASPQHF.

This rearrangement joins TRBV28 to TRBJ1-1; D ambiguous. Trimming pared 10 bases from V and 5 bases from J, leaving 17 bases between. CDR3 length: 13 amino acids. The germline CDR1 and CDR2 sequences are MDHEN and SYDVKM. CDR3 residues: CAIAGRRRTEAFF. The CDR3 DNA follows: TGTGCCATCGCCGGGAGGAGGAGGACTGAAGCTTTCTTT. The variable domain in full, completed from reference TRBV28 and TRBJ1-1, reads DVKVTQSSRYLVKRTGEKVFLECVQDMDHENMFWYRQDPGLGLRLIYFSYDVKMKEKGDIPEGYSVSREKKERFSLILESASTNQTSMYLCAIAGRRRTEAFFGQGTRLTVV.

The rearrangement links TRBV29-1 to TRBJ1-2; D not certain. The V and J ends lost 7 bases and 6 bases respectively, with 12 bases between them. Per the germline V gene, CDR1 is SQVTM and CDR2 is ANQGSEA. The CDR3 spans 11 residues. CDR3 protein: CSASVVHGYTF. In DNA, the CDR3 is TGCAGCGCCTCCGTTGTCCATGGCTACACCTTC.

The chain is built from TRBV6-6 and TRBJ2-3, with TRBD2 as a possible D gene (6 bases). This CDR3 has 14 amino acids. From germline, CDR1 is MNHNY and CDR2 SVGAGI (reference sequence). Trimming removed 2 bases from V and 8 bases from J, with 14 bases in between. The CDR3 bases are TGTGCCAGCAGTTACGTCGGGGGAGCGGGTACGCAGTATTTT. It is translated as CASSYVGGAGTQYF.

The V and J genes are TRBV2 and TRBJ1-5; no clear D. The V end was cut by 2 bases, the J end by 4 bases, with 6 bases between. Germline CDR1 and CDR2: SNHLY and FYNNEI. This CDR3 spans 13 amino acids. CDR3 sequence (DNA): TGTGCCAGCAGTGAAAATGGGAATCAGCCCCAGCATTTT. It specifies CASSENGNQPQHF.

This chain uses TRBV5-1 with TRBJ1-1; no clear D gene. This CDR3 region has 13 residues. Germline V lookup: CDR1 SGHRS, CDR2 YFSETQ. Trimming stripped 1 base from V and 5 bases from J, with 9 bases between. This CDR3 is CASSLTGRTEAFF. CDR3 DNA sequence: TGCGCCAGCAGCTTGACTGGTAGGACTGAAGCTTTCTTT.

The chain couples TRBV6-5 to TRBJ1-5; D perhaps matches TRBD1 (5 bases). From germline, CDR1 is MNHEY and CDR2 SVGAGI. Trimming shortened V by 5 bases and J by 2 bases, and 13 bases separated the two germline ends. This CDR3 comprises 15 residues. Written as DNA, the CDR3 is TGTGCCAGCAGTCCACTCCAGGGTGGCAATCAGCCCCAGCATTTT. Protein product: CASSPLQGGNQPQHF.

This chain links TRBV7-8 with TRBJ1-5; possible D gene TRBD1, 5 bases. This CDR3 region has 14 residues. V lost 5 bases to trimming and J lost 9 bases, with 17 bases between them. Germline V CDR1 and CDR2: SGHVS, FQNEAQ. This CDR3 reads CASSPGHGLGPQHF. The CDR3 DNA reads as TGTGCCAGCAGCCCGGGGCACGGGTTGGGGCCCCAGCATTTT.

In this sample, this clone turned up once. The V call is TRBV18, the J call TRBJ1-1; TRBD1 is a possible D gene (5 bases). V was cut by 4 bases and J by 0 bases, with 6 bases left in between. The CDR3 totals 13 residues. Germline lookup yields CDR1 KGHSH and CDR2 LQKENI. The CDR3 sequence: CASSQGLNTEAFF. CDR3 DNA: TGTGCCAGCTCACAGGGACTGAACACTGAAGCTTTCTTT.